These 4 T cell receptor beta chains originate from one sample sequenced in a study of response to subunit inactivated influenza vaccine. TCRdb used MiXCR to reprocess the RT-PCR reads, holding one entry per CDR3 protein. This table holds just under 550,000 distinct CDR3 sequences, under 30% found once. These same data were also listed under a study on T cells expressing NK-cell markers. This second study notes: Synthesis of TCR beta cDNA relied on 5'RACE template switching carrying UMIs.

Sequenced here: CD4+ T cells sorted from PBMCs, sampled about 11 days after vaccination. The receptors originated from a man in his forties or fifties who received an inactivated influenza vaccine.

This chain links TRBV2 with TRBJ1-2; D not certain. Trimming pared 6 bases from V and 10 bases from J, leaving 15 bases between. The germline gives CDR1 SNHLY, CDR2 FYNNEI. This CDR3 has 12 amino acids. The CDR3 loop is CASSIEARVYTF. The CDR3 coding sequence is TGTGCCAGCAGCATTGAAGCCCGTGTCTACACCTTC. Variable domain in full (rest from reference TRBV2 and TRBJ1-2): EPEVTQTPSHQVTQMGQEVILRCVPISNHLYFYWYRQILGQKVEFLVSFYNNEISEKSEIFDDQFSVERPDGSNFTLKIRSTKLEDSAMYFCASSIEARVYTFGSGTRLTVV.

This clonotype was counted a few times. The chain combines TRBV24-1 with TRBJ2-3, with D possibly matching TRBD1 (6 bases). Germline V CDR1 and CDR2: KGHDR, SFDVKD. V lost 6 bases and J 0 bases, leaving 12 bases between the germline ends. CDR3 length: 15 residues. The CDR3 region is CATSRHTGSTDTQYF. CDR3 DNA sequence: TGTGCCACCAGTAGACACACAGGGAGCACAGATACGCAGTATTTT.

This clonotype appeared many times. The chain combines TRBV7-2 with TRBJ2-1; tentatively, D is TRBD1 (6 bases). The V and J ends lost 1 base and 12 bases respectively, with 13 bases between them. The germline V gene encodes CDR1 SGHTA and CDR2 FQGNSA. CDR3 length: 13 amino acids. CDR3 loop: CASSLVWGRGQFF. CDR3 nucleotides: TGTGCCAGCAGCTTAGTTTGGGGGCGCGGGCAGTTCTTC.

This clonotype was observed a handful of times. The chain combines TRBV2 with TRBJ2-2, with 8 bases lining up with TRBD2. Unmatched junction bases numbered 3, after V lost 5 bases and J lost 4 bases. The CDR3 totals 14 residues. Looked up from germline, CDR1 is SNHLY and CDR2 is FYNNEI. CDR3 sequence: CASSNGGATGELFF. CDR3 coding DNA: TGTGCCAGCAGTAACGGGGGGGCCACCGGGGAGCTGTTTTTT.